A single sample is the source of the 20 T cell receptor beta chains below, sequenced in a study of shared clonotypes between healthy human individuals. CD45RO negativity and positive selection for CCR7 defined naive CD8 cells, a population that excluded terminally differentiated effector memory CD45RA+ cells. Sequenced by immunoSEQ multiplex PCR; TCRdb stores in-frame clones only, minus some. The sample comprises hundreds of thousands of clones, about 96% of which are singletons, and more than 0.085% rests with the top ten. Material: naive CD8+ T cells sorted from blood. The receptors shown here come from a woman in her 30s in good health.

V is TRBV9 and J is TRBJ1-1, with unresolved D. CDR1 SGDLS and CDR2 YYNGEE come from the germline V gene. The CDR3 extends over 13 amino acids. V dropped 4 bases and J dropped 5 bases, with 12 bases sitting between them. CDR3 sequence: CASSPLLGTEAFF. The CDR3 DNA follows: TGTGCCAGCAGCCCCCTTTTGGGAACTGAAGCTTTCTTT.

V and J are TRBV5-1 and TRBJ2-1; D is undetermined. Trimming took 0 bases from V and 10 from J, leaving 14 bases between them. In germline, CDR1 is SGHRS, CDR2 YFSETQ. This CDR3 region has 14 residues. In nucleotides, the CDR3 is TGCGCCAGCAGCTTGGCCGCGCTGCCGAGGGAGCAGTTCTTC. This translates into CASSLAALPREQFF.

The rearrangement uses TRBV7-6 and TRBJ2-7, with 7 bases aligning to TRBD2. V dropped 1 base and J dropped 2; count of bases not matched to a gene: 2. CDR1 and CDR2 (germline): SGHVS, FNYEAQ. This CDR3 region has 14 residues. CDR3 amino acids: CASSLGGGTYEQYF. The CDR3 DNA follows: TGTGCCAGCAGCTTAGGGGGGGGGACCTACGAGCAGTACTTC. Combining the CDR3 with reference TRBV7-6 and TRBJ2-7 gives the whole variable domain GAGVSQSPRYKVTKRGQDVALRCDPISGHVSLYWYRQALGQGPEFLTYFNYEAQQDKSGLPNDRFSAERPEGSISTLTIQRTEQRDSAMYRCASSLGGGTYEQYFGPGTRLTVT.

J is TRBJ2-3 and V is TRBV5-6, with a weak D call TRBD2 (5 bases). The germline V gene has CDR1 SGHDT and CDR2 YYEEEE. The V end was cut by 0 bases, the J end by 6 bases, with 17 bases between. This CDR3 region has 16 residues. The DNA for the CDR3 is TGTGCCAGCAGCTTGGGGAGCGGACCCCCCCGGGATACGCAGTATTTT. Amino acids: CASSLGSGPPRDTQYF.

On this clone itself: Distinct nucleotide sequences in the sample also encode this CDR3. The rearrangement links TRBV27 to TRBJ2-3; 9 nucleotides match TRBD2. In germline, CDR1 is MNHEY, CDR2 SMNVEV (reference sequence). V gave up 6 bases and J gave up 1 base; unmatched junction bases: 5. This CDR3 spans 15 amino acids. CDR3 amino acids: CASSLLAGRTDTQYF. For the CDR3, the DNA is TGTGCCAGCAGCTTACTAGCGGGCCGCACAGATACGCAGTATTTT.

Comment on this clone: Other DNA sequences in the same sample also yield this CDR3. The chain combines TRBV6-5 with TRBJ2-7; 8 nucleotides agree with TRBD1. CDR1 and CDR2 from the germline V gene are MNHEY and SVGAGI. CDR3 length equals 14 residues. V lost 1 base to trimming and J lost 6 bases; unmatched junction nucleotides: 5. In DNA, the CDR3 is TGTGCCAGCAGTTACTACAGGGGGAAATCCGAGCAGTACTTC. This gives the protein CASSYYRGKSEQYF.

This chain joins TRBV27 and TRBJ2-7; D is perhaps TRBD1 or TRBD2 (5 bases each). This CDR3 spans 15 amino acids. Trimming pared 4 bases from V and 0 bases from J, leaving 13 bases between. Germline V lookup: CDR1 MNHEY, CDR2 SMNVEV (reference sequence). The CDR3 DNA follows: TGTGCCAGCAGTTCGGGACCCGGTACCTCCTACGAGCAGTACTTC. This codes for CASSSGPGTSYEQYF.

The chain has TRBV10-3 and TRBJ2-7; D not certain. The CDR3 has 13 amino acids. Germline CDR1 and CDR2: ENHRY and SYGVKD. Trimming stripped 3 bases from V and 5 bases from J, with 11 bases between. The CDR3 bases are TGTGCCATCAGTGATGATCAGACCCACGAGCAGTACTTC. Its translation: CAISDDQTHEQYF.

The chain joins TRBV27 to TRBJ1-6; perhaps TRBD1 as D (6 bases). The germline gives CDR1 MNHEY, CDR2 SMNVEV (reference sequence). This CDR3 has 18 amino acids. The ends were cut back, 4 bases at V and 2 bases at J, with 18 bases in the middle. CDR3 protein: CASSSQGSSWTYNSPLHF. The CDR3 DNA follows: TGTGCCAGCAGTTCCCAGGGGTCTTCCTGGACCTATAATTCACCCCTCCACTTT.

V gene TRBV8-2 combines with J gene TRBJ2-6; the table's D call TRBD1 went unverified against the DNA. TRBV8-2 represents a pseudogene. The CDR3 spans 15 residues. The DNA of the CDR3 is TGTGGCACCTCCGTAACACAAAGTCGGGCCAACGTCCTGACTTTC. As protein: CGTSVTQSRANVLTF.

As for this clone: The same CDR3 can be traced to other DNA sequences in this sample. CDR3 protein: CASSLPRGETQYF. Here the CDR3 DNA reads TGTGCCAGCAGTCTCCCCCGAGGGGAGACCCAGTACTTC. This chain connects TRBV28 to TRBJ2-5; D is possibly TRBD2 (5 bases). Germline V lookup: CDR1 MDHEN, CDR2 SYDVKM. This CDR3 is built from 13 residues. The V end lost 5 bases, the J end lost 5 bases, and 12 bases lay between the germline ends.

On this clone itself: The identical CDR3 is also encoded by other nucleotide sequences in the sample. V usage is TRBV19 and J usage is TRBJ1-5, with a tentative D call TRBD1 (5 bases). The CDR3 has 15 residues. Trimming took 5 bases from V and 0 from J, leaving 11 bases between them. Germline CDR1 is LNHDA and CDR2 is SQIVND (reference sequence). The CDR3, as DNA: TGTGCCAGTAGTGCAGGACACTATAGCAATCAGCCCCAGCATTTT. Translating gives CASSAGHYSNQPQHF.

J is TRBJ2-7 and V is TRBV28, with 8 nucleotides matching TRBD2. J was trimmed by 1 base and V by 3 bases; bases with no gene match: 8. Per the germline V gene, CDR1 is MDHEN and CDR2 is SYDVKM. The CDR3 length is 16 residues. The CDR3 DNA reads TGTGCCAGCAGTTTTGGGACTAGGGGTGAATCCTACGAGCAGTACTTC. It specifies CASSFGTRGESYEQYF.

This clone was counted only a few times. V is TRBV13 and J is TRBJ2-7; D remains ambiguous. CDR3 length: 15 residues. The V and J ends lost 5 bases and 2 bases respectively, with 16 bases between them. Germline CDR1 and CDR2: PRHDT and FYEKMQ (reference sequence). As DNA, the CDR3 is TGTGCCAGCAGCGGTAGCCCGACGGGTACCTACGAGCAGTACTTC. Translation gives CASSGSPTGTYEQYF.

This chain connects TRBV28 to TRBJ2-1, with TRBD2 matching over 9 bases. CDR1 is MDHEN, CDR2 SYDVKM, per germline. The junction had 7 bases not matched to a gene; V was cut back by 4 bases and J by 0 bases. CDR3 length: 17 amino acids. The CDR3 region is CASSSLAGDPSYNEQFF. The CDR3, as DNA: TGTGCCAGCAGTTCATTAGCGGGGGACCCCTCCTACAATGAGCAGTTCTTC. The full variable domain, in which reference TRBV28 and TRBJ2-1 provide the parts outside the CDR3, is DVKVTQSSRYLVKRTGEKVFLECVQDMDHENMFWYRQDPGLGLRLIYFSYDVKMKEKGDIPEGYSVSREKKERFSLILESASTNQTSMYLCASSSLAGDPSYNEQFFGPGTRLTVL.

The gene calls are TRBV4-2 and TRBJ2-3, with 10 bases that match TRBD2. The ends lost 1 base at V and 0 bases at J; junction bases unmatched: 10. In germline, CDR1 is LGHNA, CDR2 YNFKEQ. The CDR3 extends over 19 amino acids. As DNA, the CDR3 is TGTGCCAGCAGCCAAGGGAGGCTAGCGGGAGTGTCTAGCACAGATACGCAGTATTTT. It is translated as CASSQGRLAGVSSTDTQYF.

This chain joins TRBV4-1 and TRBJ2-7, with a possible D match to TRBD2 (6 bases). V was pared by 1 base and J by 2 bases, with 12 bases between. Germline loops: CDR1 MGHRA, CDR2 YSYEKL. The CDR3 contains 15 residues. The CDR3 region has the DNA TGCGCCAGCAGCCAAGTACTGCGGGGACCCTACGAGCAGTACTTC. Its translation: CASSQVLRGPYEQYF.

This clone was observed once. The chain has TRBV5-6 and TRBJ2-4, with D perhaps matching TRBD2 (7 bases). The CDR3 loop spans 16 amino acids. The V end lost 3 bases, the J end lost 6 bases, and 19 bases lay between the germline ends. The germline V gene has CDR1 SGHDT and CDR2 YYEEEE. CDR3 in DNA: TGTGCCAGCAGCTACATTGGCGGGGGCGGAAGAAACATTCAGTACTTC. It specifies CASSYIGGGGRNIQYF.

The CDR3 here is CASTYAPGYTF. The CDR3 DNA follows: TGTGCCAGCACCTACGCCCCAGGCTACACCTTC. The chain recombines TRBV6-4 with TRBJ1-2; D uncertain. The V end was cut by 7 bases, the J end by 8 bases, with 11 bases between. This CDR3 spans 11 amino acids. The germline CDR1 and CDR2 sequences are MRHNA and SNTAGT.

This clone was counted once. V is TRBV11-2 and J is TRBJ2-1; D gene ambiguous. Trimming removed 1 base at V and 8 bases at J, with 6 bases between. This CDR3 is built from 12 residues. Germline lookup yields CDR1 SGHAT and CDR2 FQNNGV. CDR3 sequence reads: CASSLASDEQFF. The CDR3 nucleotides are TGTGCCAGCAGCTTAGCTAGTGATGAGCAGTTCTTC.